Following are 14 T cell receptor beta chains from one sample sequenced in a study of breast tumors, draining lymph nodes, adjacent tissues. TCRdb re-called the multiplex PCR reads through MiXCR, storing one row per CDR3 protein. The sample comprises about 220,000 distinct CDR3 sequences, approximately 36% of which are singletons, and 3% to 4.5% rests with the top ten. Axillary draining lymph nodes of breast cancer patients supplied the node samples. Input material: axillary lymph node tissue. Receptor source: a female donor with breast cancer. Some clones in this sample may be carry-over from other donors' samples.

This clonotype was seen ten or more times. The chain has TRBV2 and TRBJ1-4; D call uncertain. The V end lost 2 bases, the J end lost 4 bases, and 17 bases lay between the germline ends. The V gene's germline CDR1 is SNHLY and CDR2 FYNNEI. This CDR3 has 17 amino acids. DNA of the CDR3: TGTGCCAGCAGTGAATTGGCGTCCGGGGAGGGTAATGAAAAACTGTTTTTT. Protein product: CASSELASGEGNEKLFF.

The rearrangement uses TRBV5-1 and TRBJ2-5; a possible D gene is TRBD1 (6 bases). Germline V gene lookup returns CDR1 SGHRS and CDR2 YFSETQ. The CDR3 extends over 14 amino acids. The V and J ends lost 0 bases and 8 bases respectively, with 14 bases between them. Written as DNA, the CDR3 is TGCGCCAGCAGCTTGGAGGGGGTTGGAGACACCCAGTACTTC. Its translation: CASSLEGVGDTQYF.

This clonotype has at least ten counts. The chain carries TRBV5-1 and TRBJ1-2; 7 bases agree with TRBD1. CDR1 is SGHRS, CDR2 YFSETQ, per germline. The CDR3 sequence is 12 residues long. V shed 4 bases and J 8 bases; nucleotides not matched to a gene: 5. The CDR3 loop is CASSQDRDGYTF. The DNA for the CDR3 is TGCGCCAGCAGCCAAGACAGGGACGGCTACACCTTC. Looking up the rest from reference TRBV5-1 and TRBJ1-2 gives the full variable domain: KAGVTQTPRYLIKTRGQQVTLSCSPISGHRSVSWYQQTPGQGLQFLFEYFSETQRNKGNFPGRFSGRQFSNSRSEMNVSTLELGDSALYLCASSQDRDGYTFGSGTRLTVV.

This clonotype has a count of ten or more. V and J are TRBV15 and TRBJ2-3, with a possible D match to TRBD2 (5 bases). V lost 2 bases and J 7 bases, leaving 13 bases between the germline ends. The CDR3 runs to 14 residues. CDR1 is LNHNV, CDR2 YYDKDF, per germline (reference sequence). The CDR3: CATSRSTLDNTQYF. As DNA, the CDR3 is TGTGCCACCAGCAGATCTACACTAGACAATACGCAGTATTTT.

This clonotype appeared many times. CDR3 residues: CASSQGLAGPGETQYF. Here the CDR3 DNA reads TGTGCCAGCAGCCAAGGACTAGCGGGACCGGGAGAGACCCAGTACTTC. The chain employs TRBV3-1 and TRBJ2-5; 11 bases line up with TRBD2. Germline V gene sequence: CDR1 LGHDT, CDR2 YNNKEL (reference sequence). The trim removed 1 base at V and 4 bases at J, leaving 5 bases unmatched. The CDR3 has 16 residues.

In this sample, this clonotype is medium-sized. V usage is TRBV7-2 and J usage is TRBJ2-5, with unresolved D. The CDR3 contains 14 residues. Trimming took 1 base from V and 4 from J, leaving 10 bases between them. Germline V gene data show CDR1 as SGHTA and CDR2 as FQGNSA. The CDR3 nucleotides read TGTGCCAGCAGCTTAGGTAGCACTGCAGAGACCCAGTACTTC. Translation: CASSLGSTAETQYF.

This clonotype appeared many times. The V and J genes are TRBV7-3 and TRBJ2-7; possible D gene TRBD1, 6 bases. Germline values: CDR1 SGHTA, CDR2 FQGTGA. V lost 5 bases, J lost 1 base, and 9 bases lay in between. This CDR3 comprises 13 residues. The CDR3 region has the DNA TGTGCCAGCAGCCAGGGGACGTCCTACGAGCAGTACTTC. Its translation is CASSQGTSYEQYF.

This clonotype was counted many times. The chain is built from TRBV2 and TRBJ2-7, with 9 bases fitting TRBD2. V dropped 6 bases and J dropped 4; count of bases not matched to a gene: 4. The germline V gene encodes CDR1 SNHLY and CDR2 FYNNEI. CDR3 length: 13 residues. The CDR3 nucleotides are TGTGCCAGCAGAGCTAGCGGGATTTACGAGCAGTACTTC. Encoded protein: CASRASGIYEQYF.

Details on this clonotype: A read error may account for a junction end that differs from germline. V usage is TRBV5-1 and J usage is TRBJ1-1; the D gene is possibly TRBD1 (5 bases). Germline V gene sequence: CDR1 SGHRS, CDR2 YFSETQ. CDR3 length: 14 residues. The CDR3 nucleotides are TGCGCCAGCAGTTTGGGACTCCGGGGGGCTGAAGCTTTCTTT. This gives the protein CASSLGLRGAEAFF.

J is TRBJ2-5 and V is TRBV7-9; 11 positions match TRBD1. The CDR3 spans 16 residues. In germline, CDR1 is SEHNR, CDR2 FQNEAQ (reference sequence). The V gene end was trimmed by 2 bases and the J gene end by 2 bases; junction bases not matched to a gene: 4. CDR3 nucleotide sequence: TGTGCCAGCAGCTTATGGACAGGGGGCGCACAAGAGACCCAGTACTTC. The encoded protein is CASSLWTGGAQETQYF.

This clonotype was seen many times. V usage is TRBV19 and J usage is TRBJ2-2; TRBD1 matches 7 bases. The germline gives CDR1 LNHDA, CDR2 SQIVND (reference sequence). CDR3 length equals 16 residues. The ends lost 5 bases at V and 3 bases at J; junction bases unmatched: 9. The DNA for the CDR3 is TGTGCCAGTAGTCCCCGCCGCGACAGGGACACCGGGGAGCTGTTTTTT. Its translation is CASSPRRDRDTGELFF. Using reference TRBV19 and TRBJ2-2 for the parts outside the CDR3, the full variable domain is DGGITQSPKYLFRKEGQNVTLSCEQNLNHDAMYWYRQDPGQGLRLIYYSQIVNDFQKGDIAEGYSVSREKKESFPLTVTSAQKNPTAFYLCASSPRRDRDTGELFFGEGSRLTVL.

As to this clonotype: In this CDR3 the conserved last residue, phenylalanine or tryptophan, is missing, so a read error is likely. Because the CDR3's place on the DNA is in doubt, the DNA is left out and the CDR3 is given as listed by TCRdb. This chain joins TRBV24-1 and TRBJ2-5; TRBD2 reflects the table's D call only, with no check against the DNA. The CDR3 extends over 13 residues, inclusive of both ends. CDR1 is KGHDR, CDR2 SFDVKD, per germline. Here the CDR3 reads CATRAGGGETPDL.

The rearrangement uses TRBV5-1 and TRBJ1-1; 9 bases map to TRBD1. After removal of 5 bases from V and 8 bases from J, the junction contained 4 bases not matched to a gene. This CDR3 has 12 residues. Germline loops: CDR1 SGHRS, CDR2 YFSETQ. CDR3 in DNA: TGCGCCAGCAGACAGGACAGGGGAGAAGCTTTCTTT. Its translation: CASRQDRGEAFF.

This clonotype was found once. J is TRBJ2-3 and V is TRBV7-9, with 8 nucleotides matching TRBD1. V lost 1 base and J lost 3; bases outside the gene matches: 3. CDR3 length equals 15 residues. Germline CDR1 reads SEHNR; CDR2 reads FQNEAQ (reference sequence). CDR3 nucleotides: TGTGCCAGCAGCTTAGGACAGGGGCCAACAGATACGCAGTATTTT. Translating gives CASSLGQGPTDTQYF.